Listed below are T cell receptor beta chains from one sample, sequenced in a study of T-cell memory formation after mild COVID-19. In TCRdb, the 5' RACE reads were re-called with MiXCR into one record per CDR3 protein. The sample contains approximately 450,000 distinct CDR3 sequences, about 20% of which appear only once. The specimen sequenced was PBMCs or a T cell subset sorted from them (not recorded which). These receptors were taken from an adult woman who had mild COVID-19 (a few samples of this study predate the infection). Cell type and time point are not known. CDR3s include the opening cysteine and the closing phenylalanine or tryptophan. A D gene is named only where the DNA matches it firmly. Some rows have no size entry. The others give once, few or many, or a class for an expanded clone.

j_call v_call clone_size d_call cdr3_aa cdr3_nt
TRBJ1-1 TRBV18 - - CASSPLTTGGFTEAFF TGTGCCAGCTCACCACTGACGACAGGAGGATTTACTGAAGCTTTCTTT
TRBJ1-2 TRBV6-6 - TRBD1 CASSYTSGTGASGNGYTF TGTGCCAGCAGTTACACCTCCGGGACAGGGGCCTCGGGTAATGGCTACACCTTC
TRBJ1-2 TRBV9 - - CASSVGRGDRYGYTF TGTGCCAGCAGCGTAGGGAGGGGAGATAGGTATGGCTACACCTTC
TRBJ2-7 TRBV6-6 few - CASSYSKSSLDSYEQYF TGTGCCAGCAGTTACTCGAAGTCCTCCTTAGATTCCTACGAGCAGTACTTC
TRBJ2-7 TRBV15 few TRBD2 CATSREGGGAYEQYF TGTGCCACCAGCAGAGAGGGTGGGGGGGCCTACGAGCAGTACTTC
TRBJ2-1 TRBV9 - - CASSVDPVPSEQFF TGTGCCAGCAGCGTAGATCCAGTTCCTAGTGAGCAGTTCTTC
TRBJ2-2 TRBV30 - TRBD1 CAWSVQGAGELFF TGTGCCTGGTCAGTCCAGGGGGCCGGGGAGCTGTTTTTT
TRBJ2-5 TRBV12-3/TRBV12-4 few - CASSWGQHQETQYF TGTGCCAGCAGTTGGGGGCAGCATCAAGAGACCCAGTACTTC
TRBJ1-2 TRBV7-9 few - CASSSSRVLYGYTF TGTGCCAGCAGCTCCTCCAGGGTACTCTATGGCTACACCTTC
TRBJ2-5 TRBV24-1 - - CATGRGSQETQYF TGTGCCACCGGACGGGGGTCCCAAGAGACCCAGTACTTC
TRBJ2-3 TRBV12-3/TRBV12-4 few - CASSFLGAEDTQYF TGTGCCAGCAGTTTTCTGGGGGCCGAAGATACGCAGTATTTT